This T cell receptor (beta chain) was documented in a study of cytotoxic CD8 clonotypes in ibrutinib-treated CLL. Study information: It was after a median approximately twelve months of treatment, range 6 to 36, that response samples were taken. Study outcomes and limitations: Baseline clonality, above age-matched healthy donor levels, tracked circulating CD8+ T-cell counts. Clonality increased at ibrutinib response and stayed stable in sustained remission. At progression, however, it fell back toward baseline. Sustained-remission and progressing patients diverged in sampling times.

Trimming removed 5 bases at V and 4 bases at J, with 9 bases between. Germline V gene sequence: CDR1 MNHGY, CDR2 SVAAGI. The CDR3 loop spans 13 amino acids. TCRdb's table, derived via immunoSEQ multiplex PCR, lists solely in-frame clones and lacks some. The sample gives around 250,000 clones, around three quarters of which show up once; 15% is in the top ten. On this clone itself: Its antigen is as yet unknown.

The input for sequencing was PBMCs, taken after 24 months of ibrutinib treatment. The V and J genes are TRBV6-9 and TRBJ1-5; D may be TRBD1 (5 bases). The sequence was obtained from a human donor with chronic lymphocytic leukemia. CDR3 sequence (DNA): TGTGCCAGCAGTGGTGGGGGGAATCAGCCCCAGCATTTT. It translates to CASSGGGNQPQHF.